This T cell receptor beta chain was identified in a study of T cell responses to AZD1222 COVID-19 vaccine. The CDR3 runs 13 residues. Germline loops: CDR1 SGDLS, CDR2 YYNGEE. After removal of 6 bases from V and 3 bases from J, the junction contained 3 bases not matched to a gene. Produced via immunoSEQ multiplex PCR; TCRdb's table is partial and in-frame only. The sample includes more than 85,000 clones, roughly nine tenths of them seen just once. The chain has TRBV9 and TRBJ2-3; TRBD2 agrees at 8 bases. The origin of this receptor is an adult in good health. This specimen consisted of peripheral blood, obtained on day 0 of AZD1222 vaccination. This CDR3 is CASTRGGTDTQYF. Written as DNA, the CDR3 is TGTGCCAGCACCCGGGGGGGTACAGATACGCAGTATTTT.